The 19 T cell receptor beta chains presented below share a single source sample, sequenced in a study of cytomegalovirus exposure and HLA in healthy donors. A multiplex PCR was run with 60 Vbeta primers and 13 Jbeta primers. Generated by immunoSEQ multiplex PCR, the TCRdb table keeps only in-frame clones and is missing some. This table holds about 140,000 clones, around 82% found once. Sequencing was done on a sample of PBMCs. All receptors come from a female donor in good health and CMV-seronegative.

The V and J genes are TRBV4-1 and TRBJ2-2, with 9 bases matching TRBD2. This CDR3 has 17 residues. The ends lost 3 bases at V and 7 bases at J; junction bases unmatched: 12. CDR1 is MGHRA and CDR2 is YSYEKL in the germline V gene. The CDR3 nucleotides read TGCGCCAGCAGCCAGGGCGGCGGGGGGGCCTTTGGCGGGGAGCTGTTTTTT. Translating gives CASSQGGGGAFGGELFF.

This sequence joins TRBV5-1 and TRBJ1-1, with TRBD1 matching over 7 bases. The CDR3 totals 16 residues. V trimming: 2 bases; J trimming: 3 bases; junction bases outside the gene matches: 10. Looked up from germline, CDR1 is SGHRS and CDR2 is YFSETQ. CDR3 loop: CASSLVKGARDTEAFF. CDR3 nucleotides: TGCGCCAGCAGCTTAGTCAAGGGGGCGAGGGACACTGAAGCTTTCTTT.

The V call is TRBV5-1, the J call TRBJ2-7; 11 bases agree with TRBD1. The trim removed 0 bases at V and 6 bases at J, leaving 5 bases unmatched. CDR3 length: 15 amino acids. In germline, CDR1 is SGHRS, CDR2 YFSETQ. The CDR3 region has the DNA TGCGCCAGCAGCTTGGTTGGGACAGGGGGTGGCGAGCAGTACTTC. Protein product: CASSLVGTGGGEQYF.

The gene calls are TRBV6-1 and TRBJ2-2; no reliable D call. The V end lost 1 base, the J end lost 2 bases, and 2 bases lay between the germline ends. Germline values: CDR1 MNHNS, CDR2 SASEGT. CDR3 length: 13 residues. CDR3 nucleotide sequence: TGTGCCAGCAGTGAAGTAAACACCGGGGAGCTGTTTTTT. It is translated as CASSEVNTGELFF.

The sample holds a few counts of this clone. This sequence joins TRBV4-3 and TRBJ2-7; 7 nucleotides agree with TRBD1. V shed 4 bases, J shed 0 bases, and the junction held 3 bases outside the gene matches. Germline V lookup: CDR1 LGHNA, CDR2 YSLEER. The CDR3 is made up of 14 amino acids. Written as DNA, the CDR3 is TGCGCCAGCAGCCGGGACAGAGGCTCCTACGAGCAGTACTTC. As protein: CASSRDRGSYEQYF.

The J gene is TRBJ2-1, the V gene TRBV5-4, with 11 nucleotides matching TRBD2. Trimming at V came to 4 bases and at J to 5 bases, leaving 11 bases not matched to a gene. The CDR3 length is 17 residues. In germline, CDR1 is SGHNT, CDR2 YYREEE (reference sequence). This CDR3 is CASSGPSGRSPNNEQFF. CDR3 nucleotides: TGTGCCAGCAGCGGGCCTAGCGGGAGGTCACCCAACAATGAGCAGTTCTTC.

The chain carries TRBV10-2 and TRBJ2-1; TRBD2 is a possible D gene (5 bases). The germline V gene has CDR1 WSHSY and CDR2 SAAADI. The CDR3 is 13 amino acids. With 6 bases removed from V and 0 bases from J, the gap between germline ends came to 6 bases. The CDR3 sequence is CASRGSSYNEQFF. DNA for the CDR3: TGCGCCAGCAGGGGGAGCTCCTACAATGAGCAGTTCTTC.

V gene TRBV4-1 combines with J gene TRBJ1-6; no clear D gene. Germline CDR1 is MGHRA and CDR2 is YSYEKL. This CDR3 has 17 residues. V was trimmed by 2 bases and J by 0 bases, leaving 11 bases between them. The CDR3 nucleotides read TGCGCCAGCAGCCAACAGGAATACAGCTCCTATAATTCACCCCTCCACTTT. As protein: CASSQQEYSSYNSPLHF.

This sequence joins TRBV18 and TRBJ1-3, with a weak D call TRBD1 (5 bases). The germline V gene has CDR1 KGHSH and CDR2 LQKENI. V was cut by 0 bases and J by 0 bases, with 12 bases left in between. The CDR3 runs 17 residues. DNA of the CDR3: TGTGCCAGCTCACCACCGTTTCGGACAACCTCTGGAAACACCATATATTTT. This gives the protein CASSPPFRTTSGNTIYF.

The chain combines TRBV5-1 with TRBJ2-7; D is perhaps TRBD1 (5 bases). Germline assignment: CDR1 SGHRS and CDR2 YFSETQ. V was cut by 2 bases and J by 5 bases, with 14 bases left in between. There are 14 residues in the CDR3. The CDR3 spells CASSFGQGLDEQYF. The CDR3 DNA sequence: TGCGCCAGCAGCTTCGGCCAGGGCCTAGACGAGCAGTACTTC.

The chain uses TRBV7-2 and TRBJ2-3, with D possibly TRBD1 on 6 matching bases. This CDR3 has 15 amino acids. V gave up 1 base and J gave up 2 bases, with 10 bases separating them. Germline V gene data show CDR1 as SGHTA and CDR2 as FQGNSA. CDR3 bases: TGTGCCAGCAGCTTAGGAGGGGGACACACAGATACGCAGTATTTT. It codes for CASSLGGGHTDTQYF.

CDR3: CSATQGREQYF. The CDR3 nucleotides are TGCAGCGCTACACAGGGGAGAGAGCAGTACTTC. V and J are TRBV29-1 and TRBJ2-7; 7 bases match TRBD1. The V gene end was trimmed by 7 bases and the J gene end by 7 bases; junction bases not matched to a gene: 7. Germline CDR1 and CDR2: SQVTM and ANQGSEA. The CDR3 consists of 11 residues.

The chain uses TRBV30 and TRBJ2-7; weak D call: TRBD1 (6 bases). Germline V gene sequence: CDR1 GTSNPN, CDR2 SVGIG (reference sequence). The CDR3 is 15 amino acids. The V and J ends lost 0 bases and 1 base respectively, with 13 bases between them. The CDR3 DNA is TGTGCCTGGAGTGTAGCAGGGGCTGGATCCTACGAGCAGTACTTC. This translates into CAWSVAGAGSYEQYF.

The J gene is TRBJ1-2, the V gene TRBV19, with 11 bases lining up with TRBD1. The CDR3 contains 14 residues. V shed 7 bases and J 2 bases; nucleotides not matched to a gene: 3. The germline CDR1 and CDR2 sequences are LNHDA and SQIVND (reference sequence). The CDR3 reads CASMGDRGNYGYTF. Written as DNA, the CDR3 is TGTGCCAGTATGGGGGACAGGGGGAACTATGGCTACACCTTC.

J is TRBJ1-2 and V is TRBV28; D not certain. The CDR3 is 14 residues long. The V end lost 2 bases, the J end lost 7 bases, and 14 bases lay between the germline ends. Germline CDR1 is MDHEN and CDR2 is SYDVKM. The DNA of the CDR3 is TGTGCCAGCAGTTTAGTTCCCTCCGGGGTTGGCTACACCTTC. This translates into CASSLVPSGVGYTF.

This chain joins TRBV27 and TRBJ2-7, with TRBD1 as a possible D gene (5 bases). From germline, CDR1 is MNHEY and CDR2 SMNVEV (reference sequence). This CDR3 has 16 amino acids. Trimming cost V 3 bases and J 4 bases, with 19 bases left between them. The CDR3, as DNA: TGTGCCAGCAGTTTTGCCCCACCTGTGACAGCGTACGAGCAGTACTTC. Translating gives CASSFAPPVTAYEQYF.

The V call is TRBV7-8, the J call TRBJ1-2; D possibly corresponds to TRBD1 (6 bases). Looked up from germline, CDR1 is SGHVS and CDR2 is FQNEAQ. The CDR3 consists of 14 residues. Trimming pared 1 base from V and 13 bases from J, leaving 19 bases between. CDR3 nucleotide sequence: TGTGCCAGCAGCTTAGAGCCTAGGCGGGGGGGGCGCACCTTC. Amino acid sequence: CASSLEPRRGGRTF.

Only a few counts were recorded for this clone. The rearrangement links TRBV7-8 to TRBJ2-7; TRBD2 is a possible D gene (5 bases). Germline loops: CDR1 SGHVS, CDR2 FQNEAQ. The CDR3 is 15 residues long. The ends were cut back, 0 bases at V and 6 bases at J, with 15 bases in the middle. The DNA for the CDR3 is TGTGCCAGCAGCTTAGCCCTGCTGGAGGAACCCGAGCAGTACTTC. This gives the protein CASSLALLEEPEQYF.

The V call is TRBV19, the J call TRBJ1-2; 9 bases line up with TRBD1. The germline CDR1 and CDR2 sequences are LNHDA and SQIVND (reference sequence). J lost 4 bases, V lost 6 bases, and 6 bases had no gene match. The CDR3 is made up of 14 amino acids. The CDR3 bases are TGTGCCAGTAGCCCAGACAGGGGGGGCTATGGCTACACCTTC. Translation gives CASSPDRGGYGYTF.